A single sample gave rise to the 28 T cell receptor beta chains below, sequenced in a study of naive and memory T cell subsets. Four PCR rounds used nested alpha and beta constant region primers plus the SP2 primer. A single record per CDR3 protein comes from TCRdb applying MiXCR to the 5' RACE reads. The repertoire has about 62,000 distinct CDR3 sequences, roughly 8.1% of them found once; the top ten carry about a fifth. TCR cDNA received a 3' ligated oligonucleotide that carried a UMI. The receptors originated from a female donor in good health.

The table lists this clonotype with a few counts. CDR3 loop: CAIRDTGTVAYEQYF. The DNA of the CDR3 is TGTGCCATCAGAGACACCGGGACAGTTGCCTACGAGCAGTACTTC. This chain connects TRBV10-3 to TRBJ2-7; 7 nucleotides line up with TRBD1. With V trimmed by 6 bases and J by 2 bases, 10 bases remained unmatched. Germline V gives CDR1 ENHRY, CDR2 SYGVKD. This CDR3 contains 15 residues.

This clonotype was counted ten times or more. V is TRBV5-6 and J is TRBJ1-2; D may be TRBD1 (6 bases). Germline V gene lookup returns CDR1 SGHDT and CDR2 YYEEEE. The CDR3 length is 14 residues. Trimming took off 2 bases at V and 4 bases at J, with 12 bases between the two ends. The CDR3 DNA follows: TGTGCCAGCAGCTTTTTACAGGGTGTCTATGGCTACACCTTC. It is translated as CASSFLQGVYGYTF.

J is TRBJ2-1 and V is TRBV5-1; D unresolved. The germline V gene has CDR1 SGHRS and CDR2 YFSETQ. Trimming removed 2 bases at V and 2 bases at J, with 11 bases between. The CDR3 is made up of 15 amino acids. The CDR3 DNA follows: TGCGCCAGCAGCTTAGACGGAGTTACCTACAATGAGCAGTTCTTC. Encoded protein: CASSLDGVTYNEQFF.

The genes are TRBV28 and TRBJ1-5; D is uncertain. V lost 4 bases and J lost 5, with 9 bases in between. Germline V lookup: CDR1 MDHEN, CDR2 SYDVKM. The CDR3 sequence is 13 residues long. The CDR3 sequence is CASSSQLDQPQHF. The CDR3 DNA follows: TGTGCCAGCAGTTCCCAGCTGGATCAGCCCCAGCATTTT.

This clonotype turned up a few times. V gene TRBV27 combines with J gene TRBJ2-3; 8 bases match TRBD2. With V trimmed by 0 bases and J by 6 bases, 8 bases remained unmatched. CDR1 is MNHEY, CDR2 SMNVEV, per germline (reference sequence). This CDR3 contains 16 residues. CDR3 sequence reads: CASSLSGGLESDTQYF. The CDR3 nucleotides are TGTGCCAGCAGTTTATCGGGGGGACTAGAGTCGGATACGCAGTATTTT.

This clonotype was seen ten or more times. CDR3 protein: CASSLRRGIHGYTF. CDR3 coding DNA: TGTGCCAGCAGTTTAAGAAGAGGGATCCATGGCTACACCTTC. The V gene is TRBV12-3 or TRBV12-4, the J gene TRBJ1-2; D remains unclear. Trimming took 2 bases from V and 6 from J, leaving 13 bases between them. This CDR3 has 14 residues.

The rearrangement links TRBV7-8 to TRBJ2-7; D not resolved. Germline assignment: CDR1 SGHVS and CDR2 FQNEAQ. There are 15 residues in the CDR3. V lost 3 bases, J lost 1 base, and 13 bases lay in between. The CDR3 DNA reads as TGTGCCAGCAGCTTGCTTGACTCACGGTCCTACGAGCAGTACTTC. It codes for CASSLLDSRSYEQYF.

DNA of the CDR3: TGTGCCAGCAGTACAGGAGCCCGGAATGGCTACACCTTC. It yields the protein CASSTGARNGYTF. V usage is TRBV28 and J usage is TRBJ1-2; tentative D call: TRBD1 (5 bases). This CDR3 comprises 13 residues. V gave up 5 bases and J gave up 6 bases, with 13 bases separating them. Germline CDR1 and CDR2: MDHEN and SYDVKM.

This clonotype was seen ten or more times. The chain is built from TRBV20-1 and TRBJ2-1; either TRBD1 or TRBD2 may fit D (6 bases each). V was pared by 3 bases and J by 2 bases, with 11 bases between. CDR1 and CDR2 (germline): DFQATT, SNEGSKA (reference sequence). The CDR3 runs to 14 residues. CDR3 sequence reads: CSASGGTTYNEQFF. The CDR3 nucleotides are TGCAGTGCTAGTGGGGGGACAACCTACAATGAGCAGTTCTTC.

The chain recombines TRBV27 with TRBJ1-5; no clear D gene. The V end was cut by 5 bases, the J end by 5 bases, with 10 bases between. Germline-derived CDR1 and CDR2 are MNHEY and SMNVEV (reference sequence). There are 13 residues in the CDR3. CDR3 sequence: CASSLTAYQPQHF. CDR3 bases: TGTGCCAGCAGTCTCACAGCTTATCAGCCCCAGCATTTT.

In its sample, this clonotype was seen a few times. The rearrangement links TRBV20-1 to TRBJ2-3; D gene ambiguous. The CDR3 consists of 10 residues. Germline values: CDR1 DFQATT, CDR2 SNEGSKA (reference sequence). V gave up 5 bases and J gave up 6 bases, with 6 bases separating them. Written as DNA, the CDR3 is TGCAGTGCTCCATATGATACGCAGTATTTT. It encodes CSAPYDTQYF.

This clonotype was recorded at least ten times. The V gene is TRBV2, the J gene TRBJ2-1, with D possibly matching TRBD1 (6 bases). The CDR3 runs to 14 residues. The germline CDR1 and CDR2 sequences are SNHLY and FYNNEI. V was cut by 7 bases and J by 10 bases, with 20 bases left in between. Here the CDR3 reads CASKKFQGMGEQFF. The DNA of the CDR3 is TGTGCCAGCAAAAAGTTTCAGGGGATGGGGGAGCAGTTCTTC. Complete variable domain (other parts from reference TRBV2 and TRBJ2-1): EPEVTQTPSHQVTQMGQEVILRCVPISNHLYFYWYRQILGQKVEFLVSFYNNEISEKSEIFDDQFSVERPDGSNFTLKIRSTKLEDSAMYFCASKKFQGMGEQFFGPGTRLTVL.

V and J are TRBV29-1 and TRBJ2-4; 8 nucleotides line up with TRBD1. There are 15 residues in the CDR3. V was pared by 0 bases and J by 7 bases, with 8 bases of the junction left unmatched. Germline CDR1 reads SQVTM; CDR2 reads ANQGSEA. The CDR3 DNA is TGCAGCGTTGAAGATCGGGGCAGGGGGCTTAACATTCAGTACTTC. Translating it yields CSVEDRGRGLNIQYF.

This clonotype has a handful of counts. This sequence joins TRBV20-1 and TRBJ1-2, with 8 bases that match TRBD1. The V segment lost 3 bases and the J segment 4 bases; nucleotides outside the gene matches: 16. The length of the CDR3 is 17 residues. Germline CDR1 is DFQATT and CDR2 is SNEGSKA (reference sequence). The CDR3 is CSASLQWGRGHAYGYTF. CDR3 sequence (DNA): TGCAGTGCTAGCCTTCAGTGGGGCAGGGGGCACGCCTATGGCTACACCTTC.

This clonotype has more than one count but fewer than ten. The V and J genes are TRBV20-1 and TRBJ1-4, with D uncertain. The germline V gene encodes CDR1 DFQATT and CDR2 SNEGSKA (reference sequence). The CDR3 length is 12 residues. The V end lost 7 bases, the J end lost 5 bases, and 11 bases lay between the germline ends. DNA for the CDR3: TGCAGTGTATGGAGAGTCAATGAAAAACTGTTTTTT. Translated, it gives CSVWRVNEKLFF.

The sample holds a few counts of this clonotype. The rearrangement uses TRBV10-3 and TRBJ2-3; D unresolved. The CDR3 spans 14 residues. Germline V lookup: CDR1 ENHRY, CDR2 SYGVKD. V lost 6 bases, J lost 3 bases, and 13 bases lay in between. CDR3 nucleotide sequence: TGTGCCATCAGCTCAGGCGGTGGGACAGATACGCAGTATTTT. Translated: CAISSGGGTDTQYF.

There are many counts of this clonotype. The chain is built from TRBV28 and TRBJ1-3; no clear D. V lost 2 bases to trimming and J lost 8 bases, with 13 bases between them. Germline CDR1 reads MDHEN; CDR2 reads SYDVKM. This CDR3 contains 14 residues. CDR3 coding DNA: TGTGCCAGCAGTTTACGGGGAGACCTTGACACCATATATTTT. Its protein is CASSLRGDLDTIYF. Complete variable domain (other parts from reference TRBV28 and TRBJ1-3): DVKVTQSSRYLVKRTGEKVFLECVQDMDHENMFWYRQDPGLGLRLIYFSYDVKMKEKGDIPEGYSVSREKKERFSLILESASTNQTSMYLCASSLRGDLDTIYFGEGSWLTVV.

In its sample, this clonotype was seen a few times. J is TRBJ1-1 and V is TRBV3-1; D is perhaps TRBD1 (6 bases). Trimming pared 0 bases from V and 2 bases from J, leaving 16 bases between. This CDR3 contains 17 residues. Germline V gene lookup returns CDR1 LGHDT and CDR2 YNNKEL (reference sequence). CDR3 in DNA: TGTGCCAGCAGCCAAGACGGTTGGGGGCGGCCAAACACTGAAGCTTTCTTT. Residues: CASSQDGWGRPNTEAFF.

This clonotype was observed a few times. The chain carries TRBV18 and TRBJ2-5, with D perhaps assigned TRBD1 or TRBD2 (5 bases each). Trimming stripped 1 base from V and 3 bases from J, with 9 bases between. Looked up from germline, CDR1 is KGHSH and CDR2 is LQKENI. This CDR3 has 14 amino acids. CDR3 loop: CASSPRGTEETQYF. CDR3 sequence (DNA): TGTGCCAGCTCACCACGAGGGACGGAAGAGACCCAGTACTTC.

The V and J genes are TRBV12-3 or TRBV12-4 and TRBJ2-1; D is uncertain. CDR3 length: 11 amino acids. Trimming left V 6 bases short and J 10 bases short, with 10 bases between. The chain's CDR3 is CASRTSREQFF. CDR3 in DNA: TGTGCCAGCAGGACCTCCCGGGAGCAGTTCTTC.

This clonotype came up many times. This chain links TRBV11-1 with TRBJ1-1; TRBD1 aligns across 7 bases. In germline, CDR1 is SGHAT, CDR2 FQDESV (reference sequence). This CDR3 comprises 14 residues. V was clipped by 5 bases and J by 2 bases; unmatched bases: 5. In nucleotides, the CDR3 is TGTGCCAGCAGCCTGACAGGGACTAACACTGAAGCTTTCTTT. Translation gives CASSLTGTNTEAFF.

This clonotype has just a few counts. The J gene is TRBJ2-1, the V gene TRBV6-5; D unresolved. Trimming removed 5 bases at V and 6 bases at J, with 8 bases between. Germline V gene lookup returns CDR1 MNHEY and CDR2 SVGAGI. This CDR3 has 12 amino acids. The CDR3, as DNA: TGTGCCAGCAGTGTCGACTTCAATGAGCAGTTCTTC. This encodes CASSVDFNEQFF.

This clonotype appeared many times. This sequence joins TRBV7-9 and TRBJ1-4; TRBD1 agrees at 9 bases. V lost 5 bases, J lost 14 bases, and 9 bases stayed unmatched. CDR1 and CDR2 (germline): SEHNR, FQNEAQ (reference sequence). This CDR3 is 13 amino acids long. CDR3 bases: TGTGCCAGCAGCATCCGGACAGGGGTGAACCTGTTTTTT. Protein: CASSIRTGVNLFF.

In this sample, this clonotype turned up many times. V is TRBV7-9 and J is TRBJ1-5; D perhaps matches TRBD1 (5 bases). Germline-derived CDR1 and CDR2 are SEHNR and FQNEAQ (reference sequence). The V end lost 0 bases, the J end lost 2 bases, and 11 bases lay between the germline ends. This CDR3 spans 16 amino acids. CDR3 loop: CASSLAHQGGNQPQHF. The CDR3 region has the DNA TGTGCCAGCAGCTTAGCACACCAGGGAGGCAATCAGCCCCAGCATTTT.

This clonotype was detected many times. The chain couples TRBV20-1 to TRBJ1-1; possible D gene TRBD1, 6 bases. Germline-derived CDR1 and CDR2 are DFQATT and SNEGSKA (reference sequence). Trimming removed 1 base at V and 4 bases at J, with 10 bases between. This CDR3 comprises 13 residues. Written as DNA, the CDR3 is TGCAGTGCTAGAGGACAGGCAAGCACTGAAGCTTTCTTT. This codes for CSARGQASTEAFF.

This clonotype was recorded at least ten times. V usage is TRBV20-1 and J usage is TRBJ2-3; 9 nucleotides match TRBD2. J was trimmed by 2 bases and V by 0 bases; bases with no gene match: 6. Germline V gene data show CDR1 as DFQATT and CDR2 as SNEGSKA (reference sequence). This CDR3 spans 16 amino acids. CDR3 protein: CSARDHLAGTTDTQYF. The DNA for the CDR3 is TGCAGTGCTAGAGACCATCTAGCGGGGACCACAGATACGCAGTATTTT.

This clonotype was seen a few times. The gene calls are TRBV7-2 and TRBJ2-2; D is unresolved. Germline CDR1 is SGHTA and CDR2 is FQGNSA. V was clipped by 1 base and J by 3 bases, with 6 bases between them. The CDR3 totals 14 residues. In DNA, the CDR3 is TGTGCCAGCAGCTTAGGGCATCACACCGGGGAGCTGTTTTTT. This gives the protein CASSLGHHTGELFF.

This clonotype was recorded at least ten times. The chain joins TRBV28 to TRBJ1-2, with D unresolved. Germline CDR1 and CDR2: MDHEN and SYDVKM. Trimming took off 6 bases at V and 6 bases at J, with 17 bases between the two ends. This CDR3 region has 14 residues. The DNA of the CDR3 is TGTGCCAGCAGAATAGGTGTCAAGGGCAATGGCTACACCTTC. It encodes CASRIGVKGNGYTF.